The 2 T cell receptor beta chains reported below all come from one sample, sequenced in a study of blood T cell repertoires in COVID-19. Profiling relied on immunoSEQ multiplex PCR, and the TCRdb table lists in-frame clones only, not all of them. Among about 260,000 clones listed, 80% to 90% were seen once. The sample comprised PBMCs or T cells enriched from blood (not recorded which). The receptor set was obtained from a middle-aged woman who had been exposed to COVID-19.

The gene calls are TRBV6-5 and TRBJ1-6, with D maybe TRBD1 (5 bases). CDR1 is MNHEY, CDR2 SVGAGI, per germline. Trimming took off 8 bases at V and 12 bases at J, with 20 bases between the two ends. The CDR3 contains 14 residues. CDR3 in DNA: TGTGCCAGCGGTTTTTTGGCGGGGCCTCAACCCCTCCACTTT. Translation gives CASGFLAGPQPLHF.

V usage is TRBV4-2 and J usage is TRBJ1-1; D gene uncertain. V lost 1 base and J lost 1, with 10 bases in between. Germline assignment: CDR1 LGHNA and CDR2 YNFKEQ. The CDR3 has 15 residues. The chain's CDR3 is CASSQATPGNTEAFF. CDR3 nucleotide sequence: TGTGCCAGCAGCCAAGCCACACCAGGGAACACTGAAGCTTTCTTT.